One sample yielded the 22 T cell receptor beta chains listed below, sequenced in a study of T-cell memory formation after mild COVID-19. A single record per CDR3 protein comes from TCRdb applying MiXCR to the 5' RACE reads. The sample records over 450,000 distinct CDR3 sequences, approximately 20% being singletons. Material: PBMCs or a T cell subset sorted from them (not recorded which). These receptors were taken from an adult woman who had mild COVID-19 (a few samples of this study predate the infection). Cell type and time point are not known.

This chain uses TRBV7-3 with TRBJ2-5; 7 bases map to TRBD2. This CDR3 spans 17 amino acids. V gave up 1 base and J gave up 5 bases; unmatched junction bases: 13. The germline gives CDR1 SGHTA, CDR2 FQGTGA. The CDR3 coding sequence is TGTGCCAGCAGCTTAAGTTCCGGGACCCTCGGGGGGGAGACCCAGTACTTC. It encodes CASSLSSGTLGGETQYF.

The rearrangement links TRBV13 to TRBJ1-5, with D perhaps matching TRBD1 (5 bases). Per germline, CDR1 PRHDT and CDR2 FYEKMQ (reference sequence). There are 18 residues in the CDR3. Trimming took 0 bases from V and 0 from J, leaving 15 bases between them. The CDR3 nucleotides read TGTGCCAGCAGCTTAGGGCAGGGCGGGATGTATAGCAATCAGCCCCAGCATTTT. Translating gives CASSLGQGGMYSNQPQHF.

The chain has TRBV5-1 and TRBJ1-1; a weak D match, TRBD1 (6 bases). Germline assignment: CDR1 SGHRS and CDR2 YFSETQ. There are 11 residues in the CDR3. V lost 2 bases to trimming and J lost 10 bases, with 9 bases between them. The CDR3 spells CASSLQGAAFF. The CDR3 DNA sequence: TGCGCCAGCAGCTTACAGGGAGCAGCTTTCTTT.

The chain carries TRBV20-1 and TRBJ1-1; no reliable D call. Trimming took off 5 bases at V and 0 bases at J, with 19 bases between the two ends. Per the germline V gene, CDR1 is DFQATT and CDR2 is SNEGSKA (reference sequence). CDR3 length equals 16 residues. CDR3 region: CSAPKVVGVMNTEAFF. CDR3 sequence (DNA): TGCAGTGCTCCCAAGGTCGTCGGGGTAATGAACACTGAAGCTTTCTTT.

The chain uses TRBV12-3 or TRBV12-4 and TRBJ1-1; the D gene is possibly TRBD1 (6 bases). The V gene lost 5 bases and the J gene lost 4 bases, with 29 bases spanning the gap. CDR3 length: 19 residues. CDR3 sequence (DNA): TGTGCCAGCAGTCTTCATCTACCAGGGGAAGATGGTGATGGCACTGAAGCTTTCTTT. Translation gives CASSLHLPGEDGDGTEAFF.

This clonotype was detected ten times or more. The chain joins TRBV7-3 to TRBJ2-2; D is unclear. V lost 5 bases and J lost 5, with 12 bases in between. CDR3 length: 14 residues. Germline loops: CDR1 SGHTA, CDR2 FQGTGA. CDR3 coding DNA: TGTGCCAGCAGCGCTACGCCTCAGACCGGGGAGCTGTTTTTT. Translation gives CASSATPQTGELFF.

This chain's CDR3 is CASSPPGTGRETQYF. CDR3 in DNA: TGTGCCAGCAGCCCGCCGGGGACAGGGAGGGAGACCCAGTACTTC. The J gene is TRBJ2-5, the V gene TRBV13; 9 bases map to TRBD1. The CDR3 has 15 residues. CDR1 and CDR2 (germline): PRHDT, FYEKMQ (reference sequence). The V gene end was trimmed by 5 bases and the J gene end by 5 bases; junction bases not matched to a gene: 9.

The rearrangement uses TRBV6-6 and TRBJ2-1; 9 positions match TRBD1. Germline trimming cut 9 bases from V and 7 bases from J; bases unmatched to any gene: 13. CDR1 is MNHNY, CDR2 SVGAGI, per germline (reference sequence). This CDR3 has 15 amino acids. CDR3 residues: CASSPRQGVRNEQFF. The CDR3 bases are TGTGCCAGTTCCCCACGACAGGGGGTAAGGAATGAGCAGTTCTTC.

This clonotype came up many times. This chain connects TRBV12-3 or TRBV12-4 to TRBJ1-5, with 11 positions matching TRBD1. The junction had 8 bases not matched to a gene; V was cut back by 6 bases and J by 4 bases. The CDR3 has 16 amino acids. The CDR3 region has the DNA TGTGCCAGCAGCTACTCCGGGACAGGGGGTAATCAGCCCCAGCATTTT. It yields the protein CASSYSGTGGNQPQHF.

This clonotype was detected a few times. The chain combines TRBV12-3 or TRBV12-4 with TRBJ2-2, with 12 bases lining up with TRBD2. The ends lost 7 bases at V and 4 bases at J; junction bases unmatched: 7. The CDR3 totals 16 residues. CDR3 sequence reads: CASTTPSGGVTGELFF. The CDR3 DNA reads as TGTGCCAGCACCACCCCTAGCGGGGGGGTCACCGGGGAGCTGTTTTTT.

CDR3 protein: CATSDNRDRFFYGYTF. The CDR3 DNA reads as TGTGCCACCAGCGACAACCGGGACAGATTTTTCTATGGCTACACCTTC. The V gene is TRBV15, the J gene TRBJ1-2; 7 bases agree with TRBD1. Trimming removed 5 bases from V and 4 bases from J; junction bases left unmatched: 13. Germline CDR1 reads LNHNV; CDR2 reads YYDKDF (reference sequence). The CDR3 covers 16 residues. The full variable domain, rest sourced from reference TRBV15 and TRBJ1-2, is DAMVIQNPRYQVTQFGKPVTLSCSQTLNHNVMYWYQQKSSQAPKLLFHYYDKDFNNEADTPDNFQSRRPNTSFCFLDIRSPGLGDTAMYLCATSDNRDRFFYGYTFGSGTRLTVV.

V is TRBV29-1 and J is TRBJ1-5; the D gene is possibly TRBD1 (5 bases). The germline CDR1 and CDR2 sequences are SQVTM and ANQGSEA. The CDR3 is 13 residues long. With 6 bases removed from V and 5 bases from J, the gap between germline ends came to 14 bases. For the CDR3, the DNA is TGCAGCGTCGGTCAGGGTGGGGATCAGCCCCAGCATTTT. Translating gives CSVGQGGDQPQHF.

This clonotype was counted between two and nine times. This sequence joins TRBV14 and TRBJ1-1; D is uncertain. Germline V gene lookup returns CDR1 SGHDN and CDR2 FVKESK. Trimming took off 2 bases at V and 1 base at J, with 11 bases between the two ends. The CDR3 totals 15 residues. Here the CDR3 reads CASSQFSFPNTEAFF. CDR3 sequence (DNA): TGTGCCAGCAGCCAATTTAGCTTTCCGAACACTGAAGCTTTCTTT.

V gene TRBV5-1 combines with J gene TRBJ2-2, with TRBD1 matching 7 bases. V gave up 5 bases and J gave up 3 bases; unmatched junction bases: 7. The CDR3 runs 15 residues. CDR1 is SGHRS and CDR2 is YFSETQ in the germline V gene. CDR3 amino acids: CASRSRGLDTGELFF. The CDR3 coding sequence is TGCGCCAGCAGATCAAGGGGGCTCGACACCGGGGAGCTGTTTTTT.

This clonotype has only one observation. The chain combines TRBV9 with TRBJ2-7; the match to TRBD1 covers 10 bases. Germline CDR1 and CDR2: SGDLS and YYNGEE. The trim removed 4 bases at V and 0 bases at J, leaving 7 bases unmatched. The length of the CDR3 is 16 residues. The chain's CDR3 is CASSLTDRGSSYEQYF. The CDR3 region has the DNA TGTGCCAGCAGCCTCACGGACAGGGGGAGCTCCTACGAGCAGTACTTC.

This clonotype was seen at least ten times. This chain connects TRBV3-1 to TRBJ2-7; no clear D gene. This CDR3 is 14 amino acids long. Germline CDR1 is LGHDT and CDR2 is YNNKEL (reference sequence). Trimming pared 0 bases from V and 0 bases from J, leaving 6 bases between. The CDR3 DNA follows: TGTGCCAGCAGCCAAGATTGGGGCTCCTACGAGCAGTACTTC. This sequence encodes CASSQDWGSYEQYF.

In this sample, this clonotype turned up once. V and J are TRBV7-2 and TRBJ2-3; 7 nucleotides match TRBD2. After removal of 6 bases from V and 4 bases from J, the junction contained 1 base not matched to a gene. This CDR3 is built from 12 residues. In germline, CDR1 is SGHTA, CDR2 FQGNSA. CDR3 DNA sequence: TGTGCCAGCAGGCGGGAGTCAGATACGCAGTATTTT. Protein: CASRRESDTQYF. Full variable domain (missing parts from reference TRBV7-2 and TRBJ2-3): GAGVSQSPSNKVTEKGKDVELRCDPISGHTALYWYRQSLGQGLEFLIYFQGNSAPDKSGLPSDRFSAERTGGSVSTLTIQRTQQEDSAVYLCASRRESDTQYFGPGTRLTVL.

The V and J genes are TRBV11-2 and TRBJ2-2, with no clear D. The V gene's germline CDR1 is SGHAT and CDR2 FQNNGV. Deletions cut 0 bases from V and 7 bases from J, with 9 bases between. The CDR3 covers 14 residues. The CDR3 here is CASSLEGFGGELFF. CDR3 nucleotides: TGTGCCAGCAGCTTAGAAGGTTTTGGCGGGGAGCTGTTTTTT.

The CDR3 here is CASSKGLVEYDEQYF. CDR3 coding DNA: TGCGCCAGCAGCAAGGGACTAGTAGAGTATGACGAGCAGTACTTC. The genes are TRBV5-1 and TRBJ2-7; 8 bases map to TRBD2. V was clipped by 4 bases and J by 5 bases; unmatched bases: 11. Germline V gene data show CDR1 as SGHRS and CDR2 as YFSETQ. The CDR3 loop spans 15 amino acids. Using reference TRBV5-1 and TRBJ2-7 for the parts outside the CDR3, the full variable domain is KAGVTQTPRYLIKTRGQQVTLSCSPISGHRSVSWYQQTPGQGLQFLFEYFSETQRNKGNFPGRFSGRQFSNSRSEMNVSTLELGDSALYLCASSKGLVEYDEQYFGPGTRLTVT.

The V and J genes are TRBV7-8 and TRBJ2-7; possibly TRBD1 for D (7 bases). Germline V gives CDR1 SGHVS, CDR2 FQNEAQ. The CDR3 totals 16 residues. Trimming took off 2 bases at V and 4 bases at J, with 18 bases between the two ends. CDR3 sequence reads: CASSLNSVAGGYEQYF. The CDR3 DNA reads as TGTGCCAGCAGCTTAAACTCTGTGGCAGGGGGGTACGAGCAGTACTTC.

This clonotype appeared a few times. The chain uses TRBV4-3 and TRBJ2-1; TRBD2 might be the D (6 bases). There are 15 residues in the CDR3. Germline V gene sequence: CDR1 LGHNA, CDR2 YSLEER. The V and J ends lost 4 bases and 5 bases respectively, with 15 bases between them. CDR3 coding DNA: TGCGCCAGCAGCCCATTTTGGGACTTACACAATGAGCAGTTCTTC. Protein: CASSPFWDLHNEQFF.

This clonotype was counted between two and nine times. The V gene is TRBV2, the J gene TRBJ2-7, with 11 bases lining up with TRBD2. V was clipped by 4 bases and J by 4 bases; unmatched bases: 12. Germline CDR1 reads SNHLY; CDR2 reads FYNNEI. CDR3 length: 17 residues. In nucleotides, the CDR3 is TGTGCCAGCAGTGGGACTAGCGGGCGGCGACGTGGGTACGAGCAGTACTTC. This codes for CASSGTSGRRRGYEQYF.